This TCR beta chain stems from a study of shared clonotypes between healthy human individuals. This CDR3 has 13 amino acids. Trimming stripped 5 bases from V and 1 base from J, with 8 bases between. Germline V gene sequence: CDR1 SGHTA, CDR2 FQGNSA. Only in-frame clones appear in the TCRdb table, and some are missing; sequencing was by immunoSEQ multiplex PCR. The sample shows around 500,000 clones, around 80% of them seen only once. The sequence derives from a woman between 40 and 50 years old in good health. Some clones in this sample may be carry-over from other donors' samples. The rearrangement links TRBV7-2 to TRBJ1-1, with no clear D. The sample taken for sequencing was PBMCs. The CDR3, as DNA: TGTGCCAGCAGCCCTTTACGGAACACTGAAGCTTTCTTT. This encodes CASSPLRNTEAFF. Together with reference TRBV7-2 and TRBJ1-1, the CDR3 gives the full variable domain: GAGVSQSPSNKVTEKGKDVELRCDPISGHTALYWYRQSLGQGLEFLIYFQGNSAPDKSGLPSDRFSAERTGGSVSTLTIQRTQQEDSAVYLCASSPLRNTEAFFGQGTRLTVV.